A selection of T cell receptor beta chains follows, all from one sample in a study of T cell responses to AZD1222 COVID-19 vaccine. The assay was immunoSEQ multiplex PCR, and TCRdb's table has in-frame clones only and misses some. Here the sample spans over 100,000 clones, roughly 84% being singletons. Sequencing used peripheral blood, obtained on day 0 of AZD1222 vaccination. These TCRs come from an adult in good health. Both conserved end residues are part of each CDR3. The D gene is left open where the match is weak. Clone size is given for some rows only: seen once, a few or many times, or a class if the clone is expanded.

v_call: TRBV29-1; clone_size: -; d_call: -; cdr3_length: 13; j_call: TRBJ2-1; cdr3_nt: TGCAGCGTCCGGGACGGGAACTACAATGAGCAGTTCTTC; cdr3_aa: CSVRDGNYNEQFF
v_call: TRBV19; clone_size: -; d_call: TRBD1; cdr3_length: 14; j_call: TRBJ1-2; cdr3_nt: TGTGCCAGTAGTCAAACAGGGGCCTACTATGGCTACACCTTC; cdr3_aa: CASSQTGAYYGYTF
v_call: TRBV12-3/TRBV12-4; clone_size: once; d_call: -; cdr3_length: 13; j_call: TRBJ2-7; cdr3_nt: TGTGCCAGCAGCGGCCCTAGAAGGCTCGAGCAGTACTTC; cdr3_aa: CASSGPRRLEQYF
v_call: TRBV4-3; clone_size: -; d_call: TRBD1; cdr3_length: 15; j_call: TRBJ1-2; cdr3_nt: TGCGCCAGCAGCCCCCGGGACAGAACTAACTATGGCTACACCTTC; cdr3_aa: CASSPRDRTNYGYTF
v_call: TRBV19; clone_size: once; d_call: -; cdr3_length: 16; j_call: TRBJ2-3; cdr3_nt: TGTGCCAGTAGTATGGGGTATGTGACTGGCACAGATACGCAGTATTTT; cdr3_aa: CASSMGYVTGTDTQYF
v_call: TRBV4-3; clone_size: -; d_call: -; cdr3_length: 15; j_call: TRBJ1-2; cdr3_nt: TGCGCCAGCAGCCAAGATCCACAGGCTAACTATGGCTACACCTTC; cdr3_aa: CASSQDPQANYGYTF
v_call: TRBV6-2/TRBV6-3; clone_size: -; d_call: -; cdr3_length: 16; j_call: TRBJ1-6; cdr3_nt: TGTGCCAGCAGTTACTACGACAGTGTGCGAGATTCACCCCTCCACTTT; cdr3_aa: CASSYYDSVRDSPLHF
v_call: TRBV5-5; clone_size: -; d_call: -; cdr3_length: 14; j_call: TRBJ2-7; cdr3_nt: TGTGCCAGCAGCAGCCCCCAGGGAGACCCCGAGCAGTACTTC; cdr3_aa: CASSSPQGDPEQYF
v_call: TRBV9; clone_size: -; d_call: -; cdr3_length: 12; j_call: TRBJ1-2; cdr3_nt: TGTGCCAGCAGCGTAGTCAACTATGGCTACACCTTC; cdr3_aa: CASSVVNYGYTF
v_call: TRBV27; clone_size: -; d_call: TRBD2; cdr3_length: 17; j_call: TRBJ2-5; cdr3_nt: TGTGCCAGCAGTTTACTAGCGGGGGCCAACCCTGGAAAGACCCAGTACTTC; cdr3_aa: CASSLLAGANPGKTQYF
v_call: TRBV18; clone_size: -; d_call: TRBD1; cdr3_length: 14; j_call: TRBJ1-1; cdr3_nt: TGTGCCAGCTCCCTAAGCGACAGGGACCCTGAAGCTTTCTTT; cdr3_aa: CASSLSDRDPEAFF
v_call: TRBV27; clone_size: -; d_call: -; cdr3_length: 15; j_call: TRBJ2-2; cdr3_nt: TGTGCCAGCAGTTTTTATCCGCGGCGAACCGGGGAGCTGTTTTTT; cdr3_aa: CASSFYPRRTGELFF
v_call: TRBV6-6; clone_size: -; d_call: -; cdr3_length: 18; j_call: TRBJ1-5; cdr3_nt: TGTGCCAGCAGTCCTTCCCTGGGCAGGAGGCCCCCGAATCAGCCCCAGCATTTT; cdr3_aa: CASSPSLGRRPPNQPQHF
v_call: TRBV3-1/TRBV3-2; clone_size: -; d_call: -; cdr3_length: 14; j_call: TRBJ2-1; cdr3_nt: TGTGCCAGCAGCCGGGGGTCACCCTACAATGAGCAGTTCTTC; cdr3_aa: CASSRGSPYNEQFF
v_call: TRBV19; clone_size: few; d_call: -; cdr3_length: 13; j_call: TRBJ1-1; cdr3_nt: TGTGCCAGTAGTCATGACCCTTCCCGGGAAGCTTTCTTT; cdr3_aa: CASSHDPSREAFF
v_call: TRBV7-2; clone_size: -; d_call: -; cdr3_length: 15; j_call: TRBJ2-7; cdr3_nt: TGTGCCAGCAGCTTAGCGGCGGGGAGCTCCTACGAGCAGTACTTC; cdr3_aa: CASSLAAGSSYEQYF
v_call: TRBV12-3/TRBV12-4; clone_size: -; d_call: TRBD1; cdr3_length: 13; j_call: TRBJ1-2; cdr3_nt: TGTGCCAGCAGTGACAGGGCGGACTATGGCTACACCTTC; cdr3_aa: CASSDRADYGYTF
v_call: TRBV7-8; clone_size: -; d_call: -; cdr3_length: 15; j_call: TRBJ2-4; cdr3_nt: TGTGCCAGCAGCGCCCTGGAGGGGTCCAAAAACATTCAGTACTTC; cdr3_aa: CASSALEGSKNIQYF
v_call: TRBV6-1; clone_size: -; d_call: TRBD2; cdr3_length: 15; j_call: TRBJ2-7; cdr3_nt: TGTGCCAGCAGTGAAGAGGGCGGGAGCTCCTACGAGCAGTACTTC; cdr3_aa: CASSEEGGSSYEQYF
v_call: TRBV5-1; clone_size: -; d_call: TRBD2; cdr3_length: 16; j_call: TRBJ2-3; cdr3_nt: TGCGCCAGCAGTTTGGGGACTAGCGGGGGCACAGATACGCAGTATTTT; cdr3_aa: CASSLGTSGGTDTQYF
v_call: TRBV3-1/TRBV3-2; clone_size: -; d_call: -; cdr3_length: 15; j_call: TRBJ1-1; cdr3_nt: TGTGCCAGCAGCCAAGGTTCAGGCATGAACACTGAAGCTTTCTTT; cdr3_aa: CASSQGSGMNTEAFF
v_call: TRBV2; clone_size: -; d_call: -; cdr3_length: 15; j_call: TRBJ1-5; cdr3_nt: TGTGCCAGCAGTGAAGCGTCTCCCCGGAATCAGCCCCAGCATTTT; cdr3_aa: CASSEASPRNQPQHF
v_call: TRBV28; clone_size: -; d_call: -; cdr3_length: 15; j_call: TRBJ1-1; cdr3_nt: TGTGCCAGCAGTTCAATTTCCGGAGGGGACACTGAAGCTTTCTTT; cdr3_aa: CASSSISGGDTEAFF
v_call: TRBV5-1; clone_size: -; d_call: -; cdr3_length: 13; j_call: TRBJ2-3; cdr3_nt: TGCGCCAGCAGCTCGGACAGCACAGATACGCAGTATTTT; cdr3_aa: CASSSDSTDTQYF
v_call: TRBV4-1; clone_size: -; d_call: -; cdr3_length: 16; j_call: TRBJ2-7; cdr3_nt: TGCGCCAGCAGCCAATTGACATGGTTTGGGTCCTACGAGCAGTACTTC; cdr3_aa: CASSQLTWFGSYEQYF
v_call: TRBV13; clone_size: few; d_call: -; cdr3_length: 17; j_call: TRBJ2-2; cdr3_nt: TGTGCCAGCAGCGAGACCCTCGGGCTTGTTAGCACCGGGGAGCTGTTTTTT; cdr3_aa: CASSETLGLVSTGELFF
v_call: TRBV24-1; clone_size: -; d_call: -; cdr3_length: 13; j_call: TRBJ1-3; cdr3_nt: TGTGCCACCAGTGATTCATGGCGAAACACCATATATTTT; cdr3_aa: CATSDSWRNTIYF
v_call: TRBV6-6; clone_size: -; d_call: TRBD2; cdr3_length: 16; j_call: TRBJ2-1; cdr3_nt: TGTGCCAGCAGTTACCTCAGCGGGGGGGCTTCCAATGAGCAGTTCTTC; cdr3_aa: CASSYLSGGASNEQFF
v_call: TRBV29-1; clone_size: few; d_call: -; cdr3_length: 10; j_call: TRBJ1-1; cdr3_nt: TGCAGCGTTCGGATGCCTGAAGCTTTCTTT; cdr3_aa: CSVRMPEAFF
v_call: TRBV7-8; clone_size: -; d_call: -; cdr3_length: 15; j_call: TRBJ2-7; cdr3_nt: TGTGCCAGCAGCTTATATCAGAGTGACTCCTACGAGCAGTACTTC; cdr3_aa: CASSLYQSDSYEQYF
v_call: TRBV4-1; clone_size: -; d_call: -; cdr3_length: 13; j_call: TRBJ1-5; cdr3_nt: TGCGCCAGCAGCCAAGAGGTCGATCAGCCCCAGCATTTT; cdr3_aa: CASSQEVDQPQHF
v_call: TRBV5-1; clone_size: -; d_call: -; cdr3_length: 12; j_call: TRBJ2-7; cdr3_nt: TGCGCCAGCAGCTTGGGGTTCCACGAGCAGTACTTC; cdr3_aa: CASSLGFHEQYF
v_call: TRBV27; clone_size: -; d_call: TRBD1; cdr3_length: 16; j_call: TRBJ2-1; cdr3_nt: TGTGCCAGCAGCCTACTTCCGGGACAGTCCTACAATGAGCAGTTCTTC; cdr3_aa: CASSLLPGQSYNEQFF
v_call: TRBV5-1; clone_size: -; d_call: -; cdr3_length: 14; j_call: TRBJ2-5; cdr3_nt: TGCGCCAGCAGCTTGGAGGGCAGTTCGGAGACCCAGTACTTC; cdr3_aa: CASSLEGSSETQYF
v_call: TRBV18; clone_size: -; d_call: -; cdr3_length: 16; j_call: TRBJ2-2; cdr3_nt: TGTGCCAGCTCACCACAGGAACCAGCGAACACCGGGGAGCTGTTTTTT; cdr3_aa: CASSPQEPANTGELFF
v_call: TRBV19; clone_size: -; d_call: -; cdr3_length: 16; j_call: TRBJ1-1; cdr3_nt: TGTGCCAGTAGTATAAGAGGTGGGGTTGGGAACACTGAAGCTTTCTTT; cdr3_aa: CASSIRGGVGNTEAFF
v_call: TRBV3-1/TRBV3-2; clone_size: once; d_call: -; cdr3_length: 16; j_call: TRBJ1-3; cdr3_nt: TGTGCCAGCAGCCAAGTTGGCGGTAACTCTGGAAACACCATATATTTT; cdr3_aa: CASSQVGGNSGNTIYF
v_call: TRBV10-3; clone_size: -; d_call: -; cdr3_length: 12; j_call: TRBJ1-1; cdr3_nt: TGTGCCATCAGGGGCGGGAACACTGAAGCTTTCTTT; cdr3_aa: CAIRGGNTEAFF
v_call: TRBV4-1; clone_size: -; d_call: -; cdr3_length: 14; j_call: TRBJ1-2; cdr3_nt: TGCGCCAGCACACGAGGACACCAGAACTATGGCTACACCTTC; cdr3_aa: CASTRGHQNYGYTF
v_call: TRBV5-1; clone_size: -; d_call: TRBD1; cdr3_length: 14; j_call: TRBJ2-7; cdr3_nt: TGCGCCAGCAGCATCGGGACAGGGAAGTACGAGCAGTACTTC; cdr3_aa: CASSIGTGKYEQYF
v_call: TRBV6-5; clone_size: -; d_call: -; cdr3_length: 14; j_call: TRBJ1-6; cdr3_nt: TGTGCCAGCACTGGGGGTAACTCCAATTCACCCCTCCACTTT; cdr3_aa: CASTGGNSNSPLHF
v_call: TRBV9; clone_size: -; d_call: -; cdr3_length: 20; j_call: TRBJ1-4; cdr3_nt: TGTGCCATAACCGTTCCGATCGGGAACGAAAAGATCGGGGCCTTTGAAAAACTGTTTTTT; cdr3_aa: CAITVPIGNEKIGAFEKLFF